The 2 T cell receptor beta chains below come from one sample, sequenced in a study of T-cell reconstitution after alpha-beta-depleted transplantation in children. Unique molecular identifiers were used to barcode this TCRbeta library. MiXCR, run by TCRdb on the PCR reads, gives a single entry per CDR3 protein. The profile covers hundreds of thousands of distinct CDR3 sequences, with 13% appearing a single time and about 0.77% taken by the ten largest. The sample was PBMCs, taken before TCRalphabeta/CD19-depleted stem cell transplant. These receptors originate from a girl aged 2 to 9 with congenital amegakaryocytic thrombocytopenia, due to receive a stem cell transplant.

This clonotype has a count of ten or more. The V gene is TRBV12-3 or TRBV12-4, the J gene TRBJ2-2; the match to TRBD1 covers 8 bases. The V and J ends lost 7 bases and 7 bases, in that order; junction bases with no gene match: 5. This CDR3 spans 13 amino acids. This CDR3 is CASKYRGVGELFF. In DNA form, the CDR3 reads TGTGCCAGCAAGTACAGGGGGGTCGGGGAGCTGTTTTTT.

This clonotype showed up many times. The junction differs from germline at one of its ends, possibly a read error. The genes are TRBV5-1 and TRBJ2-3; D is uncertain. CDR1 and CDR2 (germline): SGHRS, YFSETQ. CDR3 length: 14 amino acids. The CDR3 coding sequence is TGTGCCAGCAGTTTAGGTGACAGCACAGATACGCAGTATTTT. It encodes CASSLGDSTDTQYF.